The 14 T cell receptor beta chains in this list originate from one sample, sequenced in a study of cytotoxic CD8 clonotypes in ibrutinib-treated CLL. Produced via immunoSEQ multiplex PCR; TCRdb's table is partial and in-frame only. The table shows about 49,000 clones, with around half occurring only once. Here the sequenced sample was PBMCs, taken after 12 months of ibrutinib treatment. The receptors originated from a human donor with chronic lymphocytic leukemia.

This clone appeared a few times. The J gene is TRBJ2-6, the V gene TRBV5-1; D uncertain. The CDR3 contains 13 residues. CDR1 is SGHRS and CDR2 is YFSETQ in the germline V gene. The V end lost 8 bases, the J end lost 4 bases, and 10 bases lay between the germline ends. DNA for the CDR3: TGCGCCAGTACAGTGATCGGGGCCAACGTCCTGACTTTC. The encoded protein is CASTVIGANVLTF.

The gene calls are TRBV9 and TRBJ2-2; possibly TRBD2 for D (5 bases). V was pared by 1 base and J by 6 bases, with 10 bases between. Germline CDR1 SGDLS, CDR2 YYNGEE. This CDR3 comprises 14 residues. The CDR3: CASSVTVGAGELFF. The CDR3 DNA is TGTGCCAGCAGCGTAACGGTGGGAGCCGGGGAGCTGTTTTTT. The variable domain in full, with the rest retrieved from reference TRBV9 and TRBJ2-2, is DSGVTQTPKHLITATGQRVTLRCSPRSGDLSVYWYQQSLDQGLQFLIQYYNGEERAKGNILERFSAQQFPDLHSELNLSSLELGDSALYFCASSVTVGAGELFFGEGSRLTVL.

The chain joins TRBV27 to TRBJ2-3; 10 bases fit TRBD2. The CDR3 is made up of 17 amino acids. Germline CDR1 is MNHEY and CDR2 is SMNVEV (reference sequence). The V gene end was trimmed by 2 bases and the J gene end by 0 bases; junction bases not matched to a gene: 5. The CDR3 DNA follows: TGTGCCAGCAGTTTACGCCGGACTAGCGGAAGCACAGATACGCAGTATTTT. Protein product: CASSLRRTSGSTDTQYF.

This clone was seen at least ten times. The chain joins TRBV6-6 to TRBJ2-7, with D unresolved. Trimming took off 5 bases at V and 3 bases at J, with 8 bases between the two ends. The CDR3 is 12 amino acids. Germline CDR1 reads MNHNY; CDR2 reads SVGAGI (reference sequence). In DNA, the CDR3 is TGTGCCAGCAGTGGTCTAGGCTACGAGCAGTACTTC. Protein: CASSGLGYEQYF.

The rearrangement uses TRBV4-2 and TRBJ2-7; D is undetermined. The CDR3 loop spans 17 amino acids. The germline V and J ends were trimmed by 0 bases and 4 bases, with 19 bases remaining between them. From germline, CDR1 is LGHNA and CDR2 YNFKEQ. For the CDR3, the DNA is TGTGCCAGCAGCCAAGAATTTTCCCATCGTAGGCGTTACGAGCAGTACTTC. Translation: CASSQEFSHRRRYEQYF.

This clone was detected only once. The rearrangement uses TRBV11-1 and TRBJ2-1, with 7 bases fitting TRBD1. Germline V gene data show CDR1 as SGHAT and CDR2 as FQDESV (reference sequence). The V segment lost 2 bases and the J segment 7 bases; nucleotides outside the gene matches: 11. The CDR3 runs 16 residues. The CDR3 DNA reads TGTGCCAGCAGCTTATGGGCCGGGACAGAATGGAATGAGCAGTTCTTC. This translates into CASSLWAGTEWNEQFF.

V is TRBV5-1 and J is TRBJ2-3, with 7 bases fitting TRBD2. The CDR3 sequence is 18 residues long. The V and J ends lost 1 base and 2 bases, in that order; junction bases with no gene match: 13. CDR1 SGHRS and CDR2 YFSETQ come from the germline V gene. CDR3 in amino acids: CASSLSEVASGNTDTQYF. The CDR3 coding sequence is TGCGCCAGCAGCTTGTCTGAGGTTGCTAGCGGAAACACAGATACGCAGTATTTT.

In its sample, this clone was seen once. V is TRBV29-1 and J is TRBJ1-2; tentative D call: TRBD1 (6 bases). Germline V CDR1 and CDR2: SQVTM, ANQGSEA. The CDR3 loop spans 12 amino acids. V was pared by 4 bases and J by 4 bases, with 10 bases between. The CDR3 coding sequence is TGCAGCGTTGGAGAACAGGGCTATGGCTACACCTTC. This sequence encodes CSVGEQGYGYTF.

The chain employs TRBV28 and TRBJ2-2, with D uncertain. This CDR3 contains 11 residues. Trimming left V 6 bases short and J 4 bases short, with 3 bases between. CDR1 MDHEN and CDR2 SYDVKM come from the germline V gene. CDR3 sequence reads: CASSLTGELFF. In DNA form, the CDR3 reads TGTGCCAGCAGCCTCACCGGGGAGCTGTTTTTT.

The V call is TRBV7-8, the J call TRBJ2-7; TRBD1 matches at 9 bases. The CDR3 is 15 residues long. Looked up from germline, CDR1 is SGHVS and CDR2 is FQNEAQ. Unmatched junction bases numbered 8, after V lost 5 bases and J lost 3 bases. As DNA, the CDR3 is TGTGCCAGCAGCCGATTCCGGGACAGGGTCTACGAGCAGTACTTC. Protein: CASSRFRDRVYEQYF.

This clone was seen a handful of times. V and J are TRBV27 and TRBJ1-2; 10 bases are shared with TRBD1. J gave up 7 bases and V 2 bases, and 7 bases lay outside the gene matches. CDR1 and CDR2 from the germline V gene are MNHEY and SMNVEV (reference sequence). There are 15 residues in the CDR3. The CDR3 DNA reads as TGTGCCAGCAGTTTACTGGGAGGACAGGGGGGTGGCTACACCTTC. Amino acids: CASSLLGGQGGGYTF.

This sequence joins TRBV5-1 and TRBJ2-7; D is perhaps TRBD1 or TRBD2 (5 bases each). With 2 bases removed from V and 5 bases from J, the gap between germline ends came to 8 bases. There are 12 residues in the CDR3. Germline V gene data show CDR1 as SGHRS and CDR2 as YFSETQ. CDR3 nucleotide sequence: TGCGCCAGCAGCTTTGGGGGAGACGAGCAGTACTTC. Translating it yields CASSFGGDEQYF.

Only a few counts were recorded for this clone. The chain is built from TRBV4-1 and TRBJ1-5, with D unclear. The CDR3 sequence is 15 residues long. Germline V gives CDR1 MGHRA, CDR2 YSYEKL. Trimming shortened V by 5 bases and J by 5 bases, and 16 bases separated the two germline ends. The CDR3 bases are TGCGCCAGCAGCAACGTCCTCGGAACGGATCAGCCCCAGCATTTT. Translated, it gives CASSNVLGTDQPQHF.

The chain carries TRBV27 and TRBJ2-1, with 11 bases fitting TRBD2. V was clipped by 4 bases and J by 6 bases; unmatched bases: 8. Germline values: CDR1 MNHEY, CDR2 SMNVEV (reference sequence). There are 16 residues in the CDR3. The CDR3 bases are TGTGCCAGCAGTTATACCGGGACTAGCGGAGGCAATGAGCAGTTCTTC. It yields the protein CASSYTGTSGGNEQFF.